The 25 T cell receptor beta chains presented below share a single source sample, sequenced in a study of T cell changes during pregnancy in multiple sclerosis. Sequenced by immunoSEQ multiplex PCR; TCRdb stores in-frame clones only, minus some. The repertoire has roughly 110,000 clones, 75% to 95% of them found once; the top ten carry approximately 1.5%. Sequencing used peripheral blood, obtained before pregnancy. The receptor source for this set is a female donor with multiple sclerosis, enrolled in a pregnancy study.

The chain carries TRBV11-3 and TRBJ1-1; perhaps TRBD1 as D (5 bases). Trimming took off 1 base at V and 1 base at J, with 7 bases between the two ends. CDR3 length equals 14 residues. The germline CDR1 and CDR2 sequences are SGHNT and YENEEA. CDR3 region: CASSLGGKNTEAFF. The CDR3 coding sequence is TGTGCCAGCAGCTTAGGGGGCAAGAACACTGAAGCTTTCTTT.

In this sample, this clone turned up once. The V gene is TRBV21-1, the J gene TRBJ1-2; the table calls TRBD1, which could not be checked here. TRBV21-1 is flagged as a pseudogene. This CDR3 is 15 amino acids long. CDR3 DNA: TGTGCCAGCAGCAAAGGGTCGGACAGCCGATATGGCTACACCTTC. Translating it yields CASSKGSDSRYGYTF.

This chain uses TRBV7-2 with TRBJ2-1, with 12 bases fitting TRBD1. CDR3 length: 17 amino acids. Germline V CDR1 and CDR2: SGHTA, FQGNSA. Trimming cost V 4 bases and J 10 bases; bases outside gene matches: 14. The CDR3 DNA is TGTGCCAGCAGCTCTCCACCCCGGGACAGGGGGCGCAGGGAGCAGTTCTTC. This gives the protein CASSSPPRDRGRREQFF.

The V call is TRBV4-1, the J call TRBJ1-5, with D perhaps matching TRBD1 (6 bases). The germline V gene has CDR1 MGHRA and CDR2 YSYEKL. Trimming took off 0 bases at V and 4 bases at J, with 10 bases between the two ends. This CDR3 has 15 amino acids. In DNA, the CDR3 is TGCGCCAGCAGCCAAGATTCGACAGGTAATCAGCCCCAGCATTTT. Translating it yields CASSQDSTGNQPQHF.

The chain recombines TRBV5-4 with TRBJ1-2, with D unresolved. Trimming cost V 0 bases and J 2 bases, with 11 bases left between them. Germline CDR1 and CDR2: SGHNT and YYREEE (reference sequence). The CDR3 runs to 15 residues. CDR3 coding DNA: TGTGCCAGCAGCTTGGATGACAACCCAAACTATGGCTACACCTTC. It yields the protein CASSLDDNPNYGYTF.

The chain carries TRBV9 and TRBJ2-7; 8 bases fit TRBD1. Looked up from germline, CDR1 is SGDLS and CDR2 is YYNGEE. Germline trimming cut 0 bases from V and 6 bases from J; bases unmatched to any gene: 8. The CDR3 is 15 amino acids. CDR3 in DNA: TGTGCCAGCAGCGTAGATGGACAGGGCTCTTCCGAGCAGTACTTC. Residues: CASSVDGQGSSEQYF. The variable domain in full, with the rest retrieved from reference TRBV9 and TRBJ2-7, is DSGVTQTPKHLITATGQRVTLRCSPRSGDLSVYWYQQSLDQGLQFLIQYYNGEERAKGNILERFSAQQFPDLHSELNLSSLELGDSALYFCASSVDGQGSSEQYFGPGTRLTVT.

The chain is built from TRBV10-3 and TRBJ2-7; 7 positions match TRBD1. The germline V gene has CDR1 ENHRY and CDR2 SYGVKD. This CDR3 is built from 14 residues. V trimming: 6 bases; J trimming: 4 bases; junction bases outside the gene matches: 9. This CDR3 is CAISRDSAPYEQYF. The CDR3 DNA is TGTGCCATCAGCAGGGACAGCGCTCCTTACGAGCAGTACTTC.

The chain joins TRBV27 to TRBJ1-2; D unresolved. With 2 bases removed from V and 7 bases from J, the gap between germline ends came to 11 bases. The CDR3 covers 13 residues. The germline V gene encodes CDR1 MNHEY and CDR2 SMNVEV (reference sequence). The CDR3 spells CASSLQREFGYTF. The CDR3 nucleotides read TGTGCCAGCAGTTTACAACGGGAGTTTGGCTACACCTTC.

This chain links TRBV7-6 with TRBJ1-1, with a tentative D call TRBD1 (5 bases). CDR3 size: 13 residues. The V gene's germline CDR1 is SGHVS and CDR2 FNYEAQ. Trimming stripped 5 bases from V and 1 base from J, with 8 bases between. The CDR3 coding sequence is TGTGCCAGCAGCGACGACAGGAACACTGAAGCTTTCTTT. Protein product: CASSDDRNTEAFF.

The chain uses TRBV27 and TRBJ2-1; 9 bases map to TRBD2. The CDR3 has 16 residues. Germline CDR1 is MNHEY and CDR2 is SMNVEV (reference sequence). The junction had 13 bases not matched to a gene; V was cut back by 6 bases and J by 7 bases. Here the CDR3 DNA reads TGTGCCAGCAGCCGCTCCCCCGGGACTAGCTTGAATGAGCAGTTCTTC. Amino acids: CASSRSPGTSLNEQFF.

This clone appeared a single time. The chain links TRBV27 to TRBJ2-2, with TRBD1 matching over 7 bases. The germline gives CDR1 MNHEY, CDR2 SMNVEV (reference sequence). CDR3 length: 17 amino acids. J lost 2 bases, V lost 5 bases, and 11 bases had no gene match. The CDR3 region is CASSQYWTGPNTGELFF. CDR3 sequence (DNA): TGTGCCAGCAGTCAATATTGGACAGGCCCAAACACCGGGGAGCTGTTTTTT.

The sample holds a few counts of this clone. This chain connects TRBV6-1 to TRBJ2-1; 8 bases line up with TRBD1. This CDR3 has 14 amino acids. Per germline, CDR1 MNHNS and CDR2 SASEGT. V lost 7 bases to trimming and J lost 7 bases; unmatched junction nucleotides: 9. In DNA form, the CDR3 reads TGTGCCAGCAATGGACAGGGCGAGGCGAATGAGCAGTTCTTC. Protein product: CASNGQGEANEQFF.

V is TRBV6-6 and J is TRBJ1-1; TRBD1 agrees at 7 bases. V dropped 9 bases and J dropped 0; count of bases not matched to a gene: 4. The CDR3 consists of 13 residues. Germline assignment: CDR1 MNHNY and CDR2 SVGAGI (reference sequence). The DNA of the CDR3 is TGTGCCAGTTGGACAGGCATGAACACTGAAGCTTTCTTT. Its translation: CASWTGMNTEAFF.

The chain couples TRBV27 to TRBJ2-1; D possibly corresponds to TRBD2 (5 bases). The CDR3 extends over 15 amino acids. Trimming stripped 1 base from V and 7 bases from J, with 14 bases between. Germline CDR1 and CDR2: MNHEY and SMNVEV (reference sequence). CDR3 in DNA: TGTGCCAGCAGTTTATTCCCCCGCCCGGGGAATGAGCAGTTCTTC. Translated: CASSLFPRPGNEQFF.

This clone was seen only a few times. CDR3: CASSAITGGPLIFYEQYF. CDR3 DNA sequence: TGTGCCAGCAGTGCCATAACGGGAGGCCCTCTAATTTTCTACGAGCAGTACTTC. This chain connects TRBV27 to TRBJ2-7, with 7 bases fitting TRBD2. V lost 5 bases and J lost 3; bases outside the gene matches: 19. Germline V gives CDR1 MNHEY, CDR2 SMNVEV (reference sequence). The CDR3 sequence is 18 residues long.

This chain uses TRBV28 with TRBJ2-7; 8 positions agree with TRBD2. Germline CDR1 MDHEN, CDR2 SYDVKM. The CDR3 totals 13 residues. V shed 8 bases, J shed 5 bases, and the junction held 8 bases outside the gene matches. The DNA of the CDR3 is TGTGCCAGCCTTTCGGGAGGGGTCCACGAGCAGTACTTC. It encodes CASLSGGVHEQYF.

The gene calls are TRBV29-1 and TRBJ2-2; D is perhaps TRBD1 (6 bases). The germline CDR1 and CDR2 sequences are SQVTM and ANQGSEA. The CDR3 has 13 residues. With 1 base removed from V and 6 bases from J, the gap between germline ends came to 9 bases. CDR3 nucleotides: TGCAGCGTTGAAGTACAGGGCGCCGGGGAGCTGTTTTTT. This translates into CSVEVQGAGELFF.

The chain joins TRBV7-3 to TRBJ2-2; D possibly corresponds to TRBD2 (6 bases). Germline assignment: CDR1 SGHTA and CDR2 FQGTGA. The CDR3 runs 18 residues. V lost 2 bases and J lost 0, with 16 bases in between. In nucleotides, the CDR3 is TGTGCCAGCAGCTTAGCATTCAGGCGGGGCGCGAACACCGGGGAGCTGTTTTTT. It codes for CASSLAFRRGANTGELFF.

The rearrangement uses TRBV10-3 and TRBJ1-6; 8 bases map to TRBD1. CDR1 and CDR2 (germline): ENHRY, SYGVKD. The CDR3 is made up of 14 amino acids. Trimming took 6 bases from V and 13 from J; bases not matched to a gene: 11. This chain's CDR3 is CAISMTGASSPLHF. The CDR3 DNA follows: TGTGCCATCAGCATGACAGGGGCATCATCCCCCCTCCACTTT.

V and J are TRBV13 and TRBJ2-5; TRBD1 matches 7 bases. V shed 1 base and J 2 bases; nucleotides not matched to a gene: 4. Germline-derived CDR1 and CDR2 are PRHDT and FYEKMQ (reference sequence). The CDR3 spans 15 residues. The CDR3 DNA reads TGTGCCAGCAGCTTAGCTCACAGGGGTCAAGAGACCCAGTACTTC. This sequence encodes CASSLAHRGQETQYF.

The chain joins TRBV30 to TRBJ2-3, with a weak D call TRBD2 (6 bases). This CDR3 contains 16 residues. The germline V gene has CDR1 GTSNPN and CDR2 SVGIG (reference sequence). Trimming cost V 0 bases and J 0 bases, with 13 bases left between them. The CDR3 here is CAWSVEGLSSTDTQYF. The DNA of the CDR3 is TGTGCCTGGAGTGTAGAGGGACTCTCTAGCACAGATACGCAGTATTTT. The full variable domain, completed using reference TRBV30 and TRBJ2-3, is SQTIHQWPATLVQPVGSPLSLECTVEGTSNPNLYWYRQAAGRGLQLLFYSVGIGQISSEVPQNLSASRPQDRQFILSSKKLLLSDSGFYLCAWSVEGLSSTDTQYFGPGTRLTVL.

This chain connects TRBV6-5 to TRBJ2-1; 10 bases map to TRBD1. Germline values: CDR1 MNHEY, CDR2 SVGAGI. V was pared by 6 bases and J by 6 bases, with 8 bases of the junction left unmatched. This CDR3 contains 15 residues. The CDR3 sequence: CASRLGQGSGNEQFF. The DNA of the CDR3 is TGTGCCAGCAGATTGGGACAGGGGTCCGGCAATGAGCAGTTCTTC.

In DNA, the CDR3 is TGTGCCAGCAGCTTAGCGGCTAGCGGGAGGACTGAGCAGTTCTTC. Translated: CASSLAASGRTEQFF. V gene TRBV7-2 combines with J gene TRBJ2-1, with 11 bases fitting TRBD2. The germline V gene has CDR1 SGHTA and CDR2 FQGNSA. The CDR3 spans 15 residues. The ends lost 0 bases at V and 9 bases at J; junction bases unmatched: 4.

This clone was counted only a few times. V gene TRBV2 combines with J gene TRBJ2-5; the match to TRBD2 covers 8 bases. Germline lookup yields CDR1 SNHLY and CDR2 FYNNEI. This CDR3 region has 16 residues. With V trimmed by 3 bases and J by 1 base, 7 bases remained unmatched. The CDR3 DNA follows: TGTGCCAGCAGTGAGTGGCTAGCGGGCCTCCAAGAGACCCAGTACTTC. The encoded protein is CASSEWLAGLQETQYF.

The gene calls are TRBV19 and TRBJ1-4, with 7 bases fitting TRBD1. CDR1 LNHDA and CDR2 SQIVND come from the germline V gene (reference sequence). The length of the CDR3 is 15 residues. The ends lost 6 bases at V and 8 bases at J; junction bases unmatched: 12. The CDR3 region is CASRQNRGGTEKLFF. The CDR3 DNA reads TGTGCCAGTAGGCAAAACAGGGGTGGTACGGAAAAACTGTTTTTT.